The entry below describes one T cell receptor beta chain. Its antigen remains undetermined. CDR1 and CDR2 are read off the germline V gene (reference sequence) as DFQATT and SNEGSKA. The CDR3 runs 16 residues from the cysteine to the phenylalanine. DNA is not on record. The data were obtained in a study of monozygotic twins with inflammatory bowel disease (dated by TCRdb to between 2018 and 2021). Some background on the complete study: A total of approximately 28 monozygotic twin pairs were included in the full study, comprising nine German pairs (four IBD-concordant, five IBD-discordant) and 19 IBD-discordant Danish pairs. Disease-associated traits were sought mainly through comparisons between IBD patients and their genetically identical healthy co-twins within discordant pairs. Each individual had, on average, about 151 000 unique TCRalpha sequences and 181 000 unique TCRbeta sequences available for analysis. What the authors observed across the whole study: Compared with healthy twins, IBD patients shared fewer clonotypes with other individuals, and the difference was most pronounced in patients with signs of disease activity. No difference in repertoire similarity was observed between concordant and discordant twins, possibly owing to limited statistical power. A decrease in TCRbeta repertoire diversity, as measured by inverse Simpson index, was observed in IBD patients compared with their healthy co-twins. Because patients were on differing immunosuppressive treatments, the repertoires may have picked up extra background noise and inter-individual variability. The analysis was unable to tell apart different T cell subtypes. No single strong signal or clonotype linked to IBD turned up in the results, so the idea that one exists was not supported.

Receptor libraries were prepared by 5' RACE. The input for every TCR library was 3,500 to 4,000 ng of total RNA. For each sample, cDNA synthesis with SMARTScribe reverse transcriptase was split into eight separate reactions. During cDNA synthesis, template switching was used to introduce unique molecular identifiers that contained a 6-nucleotide sample barcode. Two nested PCRs of approximately 16 and 10 cycles amplified the TCRalpha and TCRbeta cDNA, and bead purification followed each PCR. Before amplification, the cDNA was treated with uracil DNA-glycosylase and purified using the QIAquick PCR purification kit. The second PCR added Illumina TruSeq-compatible adapters along with sample-specific barcodes. Library quality and concentration were checked on TapeStation and Qubit, and libraries were pooled at around 5 ng each. Sequencing of pooled libraries was carried out on an Illumina HiSeq2500 single-index Rapid Run using 2 x 100 bp reads and custom sequencing primers. The authors' analysis ran thus. MiGEC version 1.2.6 was used for UMI-based consensus assembly, which corrected PCR and sequencing errors. MiXCR version 2.1.1 handled V(D)J alignment, clonotype assembly and CDR3 extraction. Gene usage, clonotype sharing and MAIT/NKT TCR abundance were normalised by analysing the top 1000, 10 000 and 20 000 clonotypes per sample. Diversity was computed as the inverse Simpson index with the vegan R package after downsampling to 27 000 UMIs. Statistical testing used paired Mann-Whitney U tests on the discordant twin pairs and applied Benjamini-Hochberg correction for multiple testing. TCRdb reprocessed the public reads and reports one entry per CDR3 protein sequence, without DNA. It is TCRdb's table, rather than the study itself, that gives the V and J calls and clone size. The sample's own table lists about 160,000 distinct CDR3 sequences. The ten largest account for around 2.4% of the sample.

From each donor, a roughly 2.5 ml peripheral blood sample was collected into PAXgene tubes and stored at -80 degrees C. Total RNA was isolated from whole blood with the PAXgene blood miRNA kit on an automated QIAcube, without T cell sorting. Deep TCRalpha and TCRbeta repertoire profiling with unique molecular barcoding was performed on peripheral blood of monozygotic twin pairs concordant or discordant for inflammatory bowel disease. Smoking habits were recorded for all twin pairs, and each individual was classified as a current, former or never smoker. The V and J genes are TRBV20-1 and TRBJ1-6. Sequencing was carried out using blood. The TCR sequence derives from a human donor with ulcerative colitis or Crohn's disease, or a healthy co-twin of an affected twin (not recorded which). The CDR3 region: CSSGPRGVSYNSPLHF.